Below, 18 T cell receptor beta chains from the same sample are listed, as sequenced in a study of blood T cell repertoires in COVID-19. Profiling relied on immunoSEQ multiplex PCR, and the TCRdb table lists in-frame clones only, not all of them. Among tens of thousands of clones, 90% were seen once, and the ten largest hold approximately 16%. The specimen sequenced was peripheral blood. These receptors were taken from a woman aged 80 or older with active or convalescent COVID-19.

The CDR3 nucleotides are TGTGCCAGCAGTGATTGGGCTGCAACTAATGAAAAACTGTTTTTT. Residues: CASSDWAATNEKLFF. The chain employs TRBV25-1 and TRBJ1-4; D gene unclear. Germline V gene data show CDR1 as MGHDK and CDR2 as SYGVNS. The germline V and J ends were trimmed by 3 bases and 0 bases, with 8 bases remaining between them. The length of the CDR3 is 15 residues.

The gene calls are TRBV11-2 and TRBJ2-7, with D possibly matching TRBD2 (5 bases). Trimming pared 7 bases from V and 6 bases from J, leaving 16 bases between. CDR1 and CDR2 (germline): SGHAT, FQNNGV. The length of the CDR3 is 13 residues. The CDR3 coding sequence is TGTGCCAGCACCAAACGCTGGAGGCTCGAGCAGTACTTC. It is translated as CASTKRWRLEQYF.

The chain uses TRBV6-1 and TRBJ2-7; 9 positions match TRBD1. In germline, CDR1 is MNHNS, CDR2 SASEGT. The CDR3 extends over 15 amino acids. The V segment lost 2 bases and the J segment 1 base; nucleotides outside the gene matches: 3. The CDR3 here is CASSEMDRGSYEQYF. CDR3 coding DNA: TGTGCCAGCAGTGAAATGGACAGGGGATCCTACGAGCAGTACTTC.

The rearrangement links TRBV19 to TRBJ2-7; 8 bases line up with TRBD1. Unmatched junction bases numbered 16, after V lost 5 bases and J lost 1 base. The CDR3 contains 18 residues. Per the germline V gene, CDR1 is LNHDA and CDR2 is SQIVND (reference sequence). In DNA, the CDR3 is TGTGCCAGTAGTCCCCGCACCCTACAGGGGGAGAGGTCCTACGAGCAGTACTTC. Encoded protein: CASSPRTLQGERSYEQYF.

Here the CDR3 reads CAISESWGTGSYEQYF. In DNA form, the CDR3 reads TGTGCCATCAGTGAGTCGTGGGGGACAGGGTCCTACGAGCAGTACTTC. The chain links TRBV10-3 to TRBJ2-7; 9 bases match TRBD1. Germline V gene data show CDR1 as ENHRY and CDR2 as SYGVKD. CDR3 length: 16 residues. With V trimmed by 0 bases and J by 1 base, 4 bases remained unmatched.

The chain links TRBV6-2 or TRBV6-3 to TRBJ2-3; 9 bases align to TRBD1. Germline loops: CDR1 MNHEY, CDR2 SVGEGT. The CDR3 is 17 residues long. V shed 1 base, J shed 5 bases, and the junction held 10 bases outside the gene matches. The CDR3 sequence is CASSYLMGQGRLDTQYF. The CDR3 DNA reads TGTGCCAGCAGTTACTTAATGGGACAGGGACGGTTAGATACGCAGTATTTT.

This chain joins TRBV2 and TRBJ1-4, with TRBD1 matching 10 bases. CDR1 is SNHLY, CDR2 FYNNEI, per germline. The CDR3 has 12 amino acids. Trimming at V came to 6 bases and at J to 11 bases, leaving 3 bases not matched to a gene. The CDR3 sequence: CASRGQGRKLFF. Here the CDR3 DNA reads TGTGCCAGCAGGGGACAGGGGCGCAAACTGTTTTTT.

The chain has TRBV11-2 and TRBJ1-3; 7 bases are a match to TRBD1. J was trimmed by 0 bases and V by 5 bases; bases with no gene match: 4. The CDR3 extends over 15 amino acids. Germline-derived CDR1 and CDR2 are SGHAT and FQNNGV. In DNA, the CDR3 is TGTGCCAGCAGCCCACGACAGGGCTCTGGAAACACCATATATTTT. Protein: CASSPRQGSGNTIYF.

This clone was recorded at least ten times. The chain is built from TRBV6-1 and TRBJ1-6; D remains ambiguous. Germline V gene data show CDR1 as MNHNS and CDR2 as SASEGT. V was pared by 2 bases and J by 10 bases, with 9 bases between. The CDR3 spans 13 residues. The CDR3 region has the DNA TGTGCCAGCAGTGAAACCGGCGGCTCACCCCTCCACTTT. Protein product: CASSETGGSPLHF.

The V gene is TRBV27, the J gene TRBJ2-2, with D tentatively TRBD2 (6 bases). This CDR3 is 16 amino acids long. Germline values: CDR1 MNHEY, CDR2 SMNVEV (reference sequence). Trimming shortened V by 5 bases and J by 7 bases, and 20 bases separated the two germline ends. The CDR3 nucleotides are TGTGCCAGCAGTACATCCGGGACTCCTCGTGTCGGGGAGCTGTTTTTT. Its protein product is CASSTSGTPRVGELFF.

The chain carries TRBV2 and TRBJ2-3, with 9 bases matching TRBD2. V lost 6 bases, J lost 3 bases, and 4 bases stayed unmatched. The CDR3 has 14 residues. Germline V CDR1 and CDR2: SNHLY, FYNNEI. The CDR3 DNA follows: TGTGCCAGCAGGGCTAGCGGGGTTACAGATACGCAGTATTTT. Translating gives CASRASGVTDTQYF.

This chain links TRBV6-1 with TRBJ1-5; 8 bases align to TRBD1. The germline gives CDR1 MNHNS, CDR2 SASEGT. The CDR3 totals 16 residues. V shed 0 bases and J 5 bases; nucleotides not matched to a gene: 6. The CDR3 here is CASSEARTGRDQPQHF. Written as DNA, the CDR3 is TGTGCCAGCAGTGAAGCTCGGACAGGGAGGGATCAGCCCCAGCATTTT.

The gene calls are TRBV4-1 and TRBJ2-7, with a tentative D call TRBD2 (7 bases). This CDR3 region has 15 residues. Germline V gene lookup returns CDR1 MGHRA and CDR2 YSYEKL. The V end lost 0 bases, the J end lost 3 bases, and 12 bases lay between the germline ends. CDR3 amino acids: CASSQEPGGGYEQYF. In DNA, the CDR3 is TGCGCCAGCAGCCAAGAGCCGGGGGGCGGCTACGAGCAGTACTTC.

This clone was picked up a small number of times. This rearrangement joins TRBV28 to TRBJ1-6; no clear D gene. The CDR3 loop spans 14 amino acids. Germline V CDR1 and CDR2: MDHEN, SYDVKM. The ends were cut back, 3 bases at V and 7 bases at J, with 10 bases in the middle. This CDR3 is CASSLGRLNSPLHF. CDR3 DNA sequence: TGTGCCAGCAGTTTGGGCCGACTAAATTCACCCCTCCACTTT.

The chain is built from TRBV30 and TRBJ1-4; TRBD1 matches at 7 bases. Unmatched junction bases numbered 9, after V lost 5 bases and J lost 0 bases. Germline V gives CDR1 GTSNPN, CDR2 SVGIG (reference sequence). The CDR3 has 16 amino acids. The CDR3 reads CAWGKGQAATNEKLFF. DNA for the CDR3: TGTGCCTGGGGTAAAGGACAGGCTGCAACTAATGAAAAACTGTTTTTT.

The chain couples TRBV18 to TRBJ1-1; 8 bases match TRBD1. The CDR3 loop spans 13 amino acids. In germline, CDR1 is KGHSH, CDR2 LQKENI. Unmatched junction bases numbered 4, after V lost 6 bases and J lost 4 bases. The CDR3: CASSQGASTEAFF. CDR3 in DNA: TGTGCCAGCTCTCAGGGGGCCAGCACTGAAGCTTTCTTT.

J is TRBJ2-7 and V is TRBV5-4; TRBD1 aligns across 9 bases. V trimming: 4 bases; J trimming: 0 bases; junction bases outside the gene matches: 5. The CDR3 is 15 residues long. Germline loops: CDR1 SGHNT, CDR2 YYREEE (reference sequence). CDR3 bases: TGTGCCAGCAGCCTCGGGACAGGGAGCTCCTACGAGCAGTACTTC. Translating gives CASSLGTGSSYEQYF.

This clone appeared a few times. The chain is built from TRBV18 and TRBJ2-1; 14 bases align to TRBD2. Germline assignment: CDR1 KGHSH and CDR2 LQKENI. V gave up 2 bases and J gave up 4 bases; unmatched junction bases: 7. This CDR3 contains 18 residues. CDR3 bases: TGTGCCAGCTCACCAGAGACTAGCGGGGGGGCAAGTTACAATGAGCAGTTCTTC. This sequence encodes CASSPETSGGASYNEQFF.